The rows below give T cell receptor beta chains drawn from one sample of a study of cytomegalovirus exposure and HLA in healthy donors. Method: immunoSEQ multiplex PCR; TCRdb's copy keeps in-frame clones and lacks some. This table has 150,000 to 200,000 clones, about 84% appearing once. Sequencing used PBMCs. The receptors stem from a man between 45 and 60 years old in good health and CMV-seropositive. CDR3s include the opening cysteine and the closing phenylalanine or tryptophan. The D gene is left open where the match is weak. Expanded clones get a size class; other rows say once, few or many, or leave the size out.

TRBV30	TRBJ2-7	NA	TRBD2	CACGLAAYEQYF	TGTGCCTGCGGACTAGCGGCCTACGAGCAGTACTTC
TRBV18	TRBJ1-2	NA	NA	CASSAGRSNYGYTF	TGTGCCAGCTCAGCGGGACGATCTAACTATGGCTACACCTTC
TRBV6-6	TRBJ2-5	NA	NA	CASSYSARQETQYF	TGTGCCAGCAGTTACTCGGCCCGACAAGAGACCCAGTACTTC
TRBV5-1	TRBJ2-2	NA	TRBD2	CASGRAGGPTGELFF	TGCGCCAGCGGAAGGGCGGGGGGGCCGACCGGGGAGCTGTTTTTT
TRBV7-9	TRBJ1-3	NA	NA	CASREFSGNTIYF	TGTGCCAGCAGGGAGTTCTCTGGAAACACCATATATTTT
TRBV30	TRBJ2-3	once	NA	CAWSSGGTDTQYF	TGTGCCTGGAGTAGCGGAGGCACAGATACGCAGTATTTT
TRBV29-1	TRBJ1-3	NA	TRBD1	CSAQGAAGDLPGNTIYF	TGCAGCGCGCAGGGGGCCGCAGGGGACCTCCCTGGAAACACCATATATTTT
TRBV5-5	TRBJ2-1	NA	NA	CASSLRPADYNEQFF	TGTGCCAGCAGCTTGCGGCCAGCGGACTACAATGAGCAGTTCTTC
TRBV28	TRBJ1-3	NA	TRBD1	CASSPPTGFAGNTIYF	TGTGCCAGCAGTCCGCCGACAGGGTTCGCCGGAAACACCATATATTTT
TRBV28	TRBJ2-7	few	TRBD2	CASSLGGGVYEQYF	TGTGCCAGCAGTTTGGGTGGGGGGGTCTACGAGCAGTACTTC
TRBV12-5	TRBJ2-1	NA	TRBD2	CASGLVIAGGHHEQFF	TGTGCTAGTGGTTTGGTAATTGCGGGAGGGCACCATGAGCAGTTCTTC
TRBV5-1	TRBJ2-7	NA	TRBD2	CASSSGRGLAGASSYEQYF	TGCGCCAGCAGCTCCGGGAGGGGACTAGCGGGGGCAAGCTCCTACGAGCAGTACTTC
TRBV18	TRBJ1-1	NA	NA	CASSQTDSTEAFF	TGTGCCAGCTCACAAACGGACAGCACTGAAGCTTTCTTT
TRBV2	TRBJ1-5	NA	TRBD1	CASSGTGWNQPQHF	TGTGCCAGCAGCGGGACAGGGTGGAATCAGCCCCAGCATTTT
TRBV27	TRBJ1-1	NA	TRBD1	CASRLDRAPNTEAFF	TGTGCCAGCAGGCTCGACAGGGCCCCGAACACTGAAGCTTTCTTT
TRBV18	TRBJ1-5	NA	NA	CASSIEGQPQHF	TGTGCCAGCTCCATAGAGGGTCAGCCCCAGCATTTT
TRBV5-1	TRBJ2-1	once	TRBD2	CASSPIGGTSGIPGSSYNEQFF	TGCGCCAGCAGCCCAATTGGTGGGACTAGCGGGATTCCAGGGAGCTCCTACAATGAGCAGTTCTTC
TRBV5-1	TRBJ1-3	NA	NA	CASSSDRPSGNTIYF	TGCGCCAGCAGCTCGGACAGACCCTCTGGAAACACCATATATTTT
TRBV11-3	TRBJ1-1	NA	NA	CASSLQGSTEAFF	TGTGCCAGCAGCTTACAGGGTAGCACTGAAGCTTTCTTT
TRBV28	TRBJ2-3	NA	TRBD2	CASSPYGTSGGPSTDTQYF	TGTGCCAGCAGTCCCTACGGGACTAGCGGGGGACCGAGCACAGATACGCAGTATTTT
TRBV4-1	TRBJ2-1	NA	TRBD1	CASSHAIRDRAHNEQFF	TGCGCCAGCAGCCACGCTATCCGGGACAGGGCGCACAATGAGCAGTTCTTC
TRBV2	TRBJ1-6	few	NA	CASNTEVSPLHF	TGTGCCAGCAACACAGAAGTTTCACCCCTCCACTTT
TRBV29-1	TRBJ2-3	once	TRBD2	CSVQRGGGDTQYF	TGCAGCGTCCAGCGGGGCGGTGGAGATACGCAGTATTTT
TRBV7-7	TRBJ2-1	NA	TRBD1	CASSSQVFGTGPYNEQFF	TGTGCTAGCAGCTCTCAGGTGTTCGGGACAGGGCCCTACAATGAGCAGTTCTTC
TRBV20-1	TRBJ1-2	few	NA	CSASPLNGYTF	TGCAGTGCGAGCCCCCTAAATGGCTACACCTTC
TRBV7-6	TRBJ2-3	NA	TRBD2	CASSFGVLAGSTDTQYF	TGTGCCAGCAGCTTCGGCGTTCTAGCGGGAAGCACAGATACGCAGTATTTT
TRBV9	TRBJ1-5	few	TRBD1	CASSVSGQGDQPQHF	TGTGCCAGCAGCGTAAGCGGACAGGGAGATCAGCCCCAGCATTTT
TRBV30	TRBJ1-5	NA	NA	CAWGEGHSNQPQHF	TGTGCCTGGGGGGAGGGCCACTCCAATCAGCCCCAGCATTTT
TRBV19	TRBJ2-6	NA	NA	CASSARGISGANVLTF	TGTGCCAGTAGCGCCCGGGGGATCTCTGGGGCCAACGTCCTGACTTTC
TRBV5-1	TRBJ2-7	NA	TRBD1	CASSLSGTGHEQYF	TGCGCCAGCAGCTTGTCCGGGACAGGGCACGAGCAGTACTTC
TRBV29-1	TRBJ2-3	NA	TRBD1	CSVEGTADTQYF	TGCAGCGTTGAGGGGACAGCAGATACGCAGTATTTT